This T cell receptor beta chain was identified in a study of monozygotic twins with inflammatory bowel disease. General study findings and limits: Healthy co-twins, by inverse Simpson, had higher TCRbeta diversity than their siblings with IBD.

A remark on this clonotype: The antigen remains undetermined.

UMIs that included a 6-nucleotide sample barcode were added by template switching, which took place during cDNA synthesis. TCRdb reprocessed the 5' RACE reads and stores each CDR3 protein as one record, lacking DNA. Seen in this sample are 95,000 to 110,000 distinct CDR3 sequences; the ten most common clones hold about 2%. Germline CDR1 is DFQATT and CDR2 is SNEGSKA (reference sequence). The CDR3 is 12 amino acids. The TCR comes from a human donor with ulcerative colitis or Crohn's disease, or a healthy co-twin of an affected twin (not recorded which). The sample was blood. This chain joins TRBV20-1 and TRBJ2-2. The CDR3 sequence is CSARRYTGELFF.